This T cell receptor (beta chain) was documented in a study of T cell responses to AZD1222 COVID-19 vaccine. Points from the study as a whole: The donor group comprised mostly white British people and more females; the analysis possibly underestimated clonal diversity.

Clones were read by immunoSEQ multiplex PCR, and TCRdb kept only the in-frame ones, dropping some. Among some 140,000 clones, around 90% were seen once, and the ten largest hold just over 3%. A note on this clone: Antigen: not known.

The receptor was isolated from an adult in good health. The material sequenced was peripheral blood, taken on day 0 of AZD1222 vaccination.

The CDR3 spells CASSQDWQGSYNEQFF. CDR3 coding DNA: TGTGCCAGCAGCCAAGATTGGCAGGGTTCCTACAATGAGCAGTTCTTC. The chain carries TRBV3-1 (or the pseudogene TRBV3-2) and TRBJ2-1; possible D gene TRBD1, 5 bases. The CDR3 sequence is 16 residues long. Per germline, CDR1 LGHDT and CDR2 YNNKEL (reference sequence). V dropped 0 bases and J dropped 1 base, with 10 bases sitting between them.